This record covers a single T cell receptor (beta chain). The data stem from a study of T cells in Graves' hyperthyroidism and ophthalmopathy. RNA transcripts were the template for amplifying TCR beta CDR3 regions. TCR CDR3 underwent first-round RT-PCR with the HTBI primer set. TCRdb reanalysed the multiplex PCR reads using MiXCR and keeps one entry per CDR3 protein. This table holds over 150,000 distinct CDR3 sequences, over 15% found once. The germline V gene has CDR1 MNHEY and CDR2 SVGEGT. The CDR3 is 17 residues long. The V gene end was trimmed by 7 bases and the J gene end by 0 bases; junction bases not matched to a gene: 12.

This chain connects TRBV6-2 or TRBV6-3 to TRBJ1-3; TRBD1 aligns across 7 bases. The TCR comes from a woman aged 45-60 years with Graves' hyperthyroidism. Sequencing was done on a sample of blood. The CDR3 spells CASKHPDRQSSGNTIYF. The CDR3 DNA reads TGTGCCAGCAAACATCCGGACAGGCAGAGCTCTGGAAACACCATATATTTT.